This TCR beta chain was sequenced in a study of blood T cells in healthy people across ages. The J segment lost 5 bases and the V segment lost 7 bases, leaving 3 bases of the junction unmatched. CDR1 and CDR2 (germline): MNHEY, SMNVEV (reference sequence). This CDR3 has 13 residues. Findings and limits, study-wide: There were more naive CD4+ cells and higher diversity in long-lived donors than in aged donors. Expanded clonotype changes were possibly confounded by unknown donor CMV status.

Per-sample yields of isolated PBMCs were at least 7 million. This clonotype showed up just a few times. The target antigen is unknown. With a J-beta primer mix and a sample-barcoded 5' primer, a second PCR ran 7 to 11 cycles. One entry per CDR3 protein results from TCRdb running MiXCR on the 5' RACE reads. The sample lists 1.5 million to 2 million distinct CDR3 sequences, roughly 28% occurring once. The sample was blood. The sequence derives from a woman under 40 in good health. This sequence joins TRBV27 and TRBJ2-7; 12 bases are a match to TRBD2. CDR3 DNA sequence: TGTGCCAGCAAGAGACTAGCGGGAGACGAGCAGTACTTC. Protein: CASKRLAGDEQYF.